Described below is a single T cell receptor (beta chain) sequence and its context. In terms of age and location, participants ranged from roughly 18 to 95 years and lived in under 30 US areas. Participants had their cohort set by participant-reported clinical history. In the original analysis: Using reference gene primer amplification, nucleated cell counts were estimated. TCRdb's copy holds only in-frame clones and misses some; the assay was immunoSEQ multiplex PCR. The DNA gave D and trimming, while V, J and clone size come from that table. The sample consists of roughly 230,000 clones, around nine tenths of them appearing once. This entry is derived from a study of blood T cell repertoires in COVID-19. Study context: In each case, the material was cDNA or gDNA derived from T cells, B-cell-depleted T cells, or PBMCs.

V shed 9 bases and J 2 bases; nucleotides not matched to a gene: 3. Germline CDR1 LNHDA, CDR2 SQIVND (reference sequence). The CDR3 is 13 amino acids. The chain recombines TRBV19 with TRBJ1-5; 8 bases align to TRBD1. The TCR was taken from a man aged 25 to 40 in a cohort exposed to, infected with or recovered from COVID-19 (not recorded which). The sample consisted of PBMCs or T cells enriched from blood (not recorded which). CDR3 sequence: CASQGAGNQPQHF. The DNA of the CDR3 is TGTGCCAGCCAGGGGGCCGGCAATCAGCCCCAGCATTTT.